This T cell receptor beta chain stems from a study of CD8+ T cells in alopecia areata. A few counts support this clone. Looked up from germline, CDR1 is SEHNR and CDR2 is FQNEAQ (reference sequence). The CDR3 length is 19 residues. The J segment lost 2 bases and the V segment lost 5 bases, leaving 12 bases of the junction unmatched. Sequencing relied on a cDNA template that was reverse transcribed from extracted RNA. Sequencing used immunoSEQ multiplex PCR; TCRdb keeps in-frame clones, though not all of them. The data contain 80,000 to 100,000 clones, nearly 45% of them singletons. The chain employs TRBV7-9 and TRBJ2-1, with TRBD2 matching over 13 bases. The sequenced sample consisted of CD4+ T cells sorted from blood. The clonotype was recovered from a human donor with alopecia areata. CDR3 residues: CASSPPGTSGVTTYNEQFF. As DNA, the CDR3 is TGTGCCAGCAGCCCACCCGGGACTAGCGGGGTGACGACCTACAATGAGCAGTTCTTC.